Included here is one TCR beta chain sequence, with context. Its antigen is not known. This CDR3 is built from 12 residues. The germline CDR1 and CDR2 sequences are MGHDK and SYGVNS. Trimming pared 4 bases from V and 6 bases from J, leaving 8 bases between. The sample comes from a study of long-term antiretroviral therapy in people with HIV. Study-level results: HIV repertoires showed narrower CDR3 length ranges than controls.

Survey-level immunoSEQ v3.0 assays were run. TCRdb's table, derived via immunoSEQ multiplex PCR, lists solely in-frame clones and lacks some. The sample lists more than 11,000 clones, roughly 82% occurring once. The V and J genes are TRBV25-1 and TRBJ2-3, with D perhaps matching TRBD2 (5 bases). This TCR was sampled from a man aged 25 to 40 with HIV. Here the sequenced sample was unsorted PBMCs, taken 0.4 years after starting antiretroviral therapy. CDR3 coding DNA: TGTGCCAGCAGTGCACTAGGTGATACGCAGTATTTT. This sequence encodes CASSALGDTQYF.